The 21 T cell receptor beta chains listed next were all sequenced from one sample in a study of T cells in Graves' hyperthyroidism and ophthalmopathy. Researchers amplified the TCR beta CDR3 regions from RNA transcripts. The TCR CDR3 was amplified in a first-round RT-PCR using the HTBI primer set. TCRdb recomputed calls from the multiplex PCR reads with MiXCR, one row per CDR3 protein. This table holds hundreds of thousands of distinct CDR3 sequences, roughly 15% found once. The sequenced sample consisted of blood. These receptors all stem from a woman aged 40 to 50 with Graves' ophthalmopathy.

Many counts were recorded for this clonotype. The V gene is TRBV28, the J gene TRBJ2-7, with TRBD1 matching over 7 bases. The CDR3 has 14 residues. The trim removed 6 bases at V and 2 bases at J, leaving 7 bases unmatched. The germline gives CDR1 MDHEN, CDR2 SYDVKM. The DNA for the CDR3 is TGTGCCAGCAGCCCCCGAGACAGGGCCTACGAGCAGTACTTC. Protein sequence: CASSPRDRAYEQYF. Using reference TRBV28 and TRBJ2-7 for the parts outside the CDR3, the full variable domain is DVKVTQSSRYLVKRTGEKVFLECVQDMDHENMFWYRQDPGLGLRLIYFSYDVKMKEKGDIPEGYSVSREKKERFSLILESASTNQTSMYLCASSPRDRAYEQYFGPGTRLTVT.

This rearrangement joins TRBV7-9 to TRBJ2-7; the match to TRBD2 covers 10 bases. CDR1 is SEHNR, CDR2 FQNEAQ, per germline (reference sequence). V lost 5 bases to trimming and J lost 3 bases; unmatched junction nucleotides: 7. The CDR3 totals 15 residues. The CDR3 region has the DNA TGTGCCAGCAGCGGCGGACTAGCGGTACACTACGAGCAGTACTTC. Protein: CASSGGLAVHYEQYF.

This clonotype was counted between two and nine times. The J gene is TRBJ2-2, the V gene TRBV20-1; maybe TRBD1 (6 bases). The CDR3 contains 15 residues. Trimming stripped 3 bases from V and 2 bases from J, with 13 bases between. Germline CDR1 is DFQATT and CDR2 is SNEGSKA (reference sequence). The CDR3 sequence: CSARDTDSNTGELFF. In DNA form, the CDR3 reads TGCAGTGCTAGGGATACGGACAGCAACACCGGGGAGCTGTTTTTT.

The genes are TRBV5-1 and TRBJ1-2, with D possibly being TRBD1 (5 bases). The V gene's germline CDR1 is SGHRS and CDR2 YFSETQ. The CDR3 has 13 amino acids. V lost 0 bases and J lost 8, with 11 bases in between. CDR3 coding DNA: TGCGCCAGCAGCTTGGGATGGAGGGACGGCTACACCTTC. It is translated as CASSLGWRDGYTF.

J is TRBJ2-7 and V is TRBV6-1, with D possibly TRBD2 on 5 matching bases. This CDR3 has 13 residues. Germline values: CDR1 MNHNS, CDR2 SASEGT. V lost 6 bases and J lost 5, with 14 bases in between. The CDR3 loop is CASRQAEWDEQYF. In nucleotides, the CDR3 is TGTGCCAGCAGGCAAGCGGAGTGGGACGAGCAGTACTTC.

This clonotype was seen at least ten times. The rearrangement links TRBV28 to TRBJ1-2, with 10 positions matching TRBD1. V was pared by 5 bases and J by 7 bases, with 7 bases of the junction left unmatched. The CDR3 is 14 amino acids. The germline gives CDR1 MDHEN, CDR2 SYDVKM. CDR3: CASSPRTGGGGYTF. DNA of the CDR3: TGTGCCAGCAGTCCGCGGACAGGGGGGGGTGGCTACACCTTC.

This chain joins TRBV5-1 and TRBJ2-7, with 7 nucleotides matching TRBD2. Trimming removed 1 base from V and 3 bases from J; junction bases left unmatched: 4. CDR3 length equals 14 residues. Per germline, CDR1 SGHRS and CDR2 YFSETQ. The CDR3 coding sequence is TGCGCCAGCAGCTTGAAAACTAGCGTCTACGAGCAGTACTTC. Translating gives CASSLKTSVYEQYF.

The rearrangement uses TRBV29-1 and TRBJ1-1; unclear D gene. Per germline, CDR1 SQVTM and CDR2 ANQGSEA. The CDR3 has 15 amino acids. The V end lost 0 bases, the J end lost 4 bases, and 15 bases lay between the germline ends. The CDR3 region has the DNA TGCAGCGTTGAAGAAAACTCAGATCGGGCCACTGAAGCTTTCTTT. As protein: CSVEENSDRATEAFF. Full variable domain (missing parts from reference TRBV29-1 and TRBJ1-1): SAVISQKPSRDICQRGTSLTIQCQVDSQVTMMFWYRQQPGQSLTLIATANQGSEATYESGFVIDKFPISRPNLTFSTLTVSNMSPEDSSIYLCSVEENSDRATEAFFGQGTRLTVV.

This clonotype was seen ten or more times. The rearrangement links TRBV4-3 to TRBJ1-1, with D possibly TRBD1 on 5 matching bases. CDR1 and CDR2 from the germline V gene are LGHNA and YSLEER. The V end lost 1 base, the J end lost 3 bases, and 9 bases lay between the germline ends. The CDR3 consists of 14 residues. Here the CDR3 DNA reads TGCGCCAGCAGCCAAGTCACAGGAGACACTGAAGCTTTCTTT. Protein sequence: CASSQVTGDTEAFF.

This clonotype appeared many times. The germline gene is not matched at one end of the junction; a read error may be the cause. J is TRBJ1-2 and V is TRBV2; tentative D call: TRBD1 (6 bases). CDR1 is SNHLY, CDR2 FYNNEI, per germline. The CDR3 totals 13 residues. CDR3 DNA: TGTGCCAACAGTGGGGACACGCTATATGGCTACACCTTC. It codes for CANSGDTLYGYTF.

In this sample, this clonotype turned up many times. V usage is TRBV12-3 or TRBV12-4 and J usage is TRBJ1-1, with D unclear. The CDR3 runs 10 residues. Between the trimmed V and J ends, which lost 7 bases and 6 bases, there was a span of 6 bases. The CDR3 reads CASKGAEAFF. In DNA form, the CDR3 reads TGTGCCAGCAAGGGTGCTGAAGCTTTCTTT.

The chain links TRBV6-2 or TRBV6-3 to TRBJ1-5; 8 bases align to TRBD1. CDR1 is MNHEY and CDR2 is SVGEGT in the germline V gene. This CDR3 contains 16 residues. Trimming cost V 4 bases and J 7 bases; bases outside gene matches: 12. The CDR3 region has the DNA TGTGCCAGCAGTTCCCCCCAGGGGGCCACGCGGCAGCCCCAGCATTTT. This sequence encodes CASSSPQGATRQPQHF.

This clonotype was seen repeatedly, ten times or more. The DNA for the CDR3 is TGTGCCACCAGCATAATGGGGCAGGCTGAAGCTTTCTTT. Its translation: CATSIMGQAEAFF. The chain links TRBV15 to TRBJ1-1; TRBD1 might be the D (5 bases). Germline values: CDR1 LNHNV, CDR2 YYDKDF (reference sequence). CDR3 length: 13 amino acids. Deletions cut 4 bases from V and 6 bases from J, with 12 bases between.

This clonotype was observed many times. The chain couples TRBV30 to TRBJ1-1; D unclear. Germline V gene sequence: CDR1 GTSNPN, CDR2 SVGIG (reference sequence). CDR3 size: 11 residues. With 4 bases removed from V and 7 bases from J, the gap between germline ends came to 10 bases. The CDR3 here is CAWKGPVEAFF. The CDR3 DNA sequence: TGTGCCTGGAAAGGGCCGGTTGAAGCTTTCTTT.

DNA of the CDR3: TGTGCCAGCAGACCGGGACAGGGGTATGCGAACACTGAAGCTTTCTTT. Translated, it gives CASRPGQGYANTEAFF. The chain is built from TRBV12-3 or TRBV12-4 and TRBJ1-1; 10 nucleotides agree with TRBD1. The J segment lost 1 base and the V segment lost 6 bases, leaving 8 bases of the junction unmatched. The CDR3 covers 16 residues.

Of note for this clonotype: A read error may explain this, as a much larger clone is one base away. The chain has TRBV28 and TRBJ2-7; 7 bases align to TRBD2. Germline V gives CDR1 MDHEN, CDR2 SYDVKM. This CDR3 is built from 14 residues. The CDR3 nucleotides read TGTGCCAACAGTTTGCGGGGGATCTCCTACGAGCAGTACTTC. Its protein product is CANSLRGISYEQYF. Full variable domain (remainder filled in from reference TRBV28 and TRBJ2-7): DVKVTQSSRYLVKRTGEKVFLECVQDMDHENMFWYRQDPGLGLRLIYFSYDVKMKEKGDIPEGYSVSREKKERFSLILESASTNQTSMYLCANSLRGISYEQYFGPGTRLTVT.

The CDR3 is CASSMTDGEQYF. DNA for the CDR3: TGTGCCAGCAGCATGACAGACGGCGAGCAGTACTTC. The chain combines TRBV11-2 with TRBJ2-7; D is perhaps TRBD1 (5 bases). Germline V CDR1 and CDR2: SGHAT, FQNNGV. V lost 5 bases, J lost 6 bases, and 11 bases lay in between. The CDR3 extends over 12 amino acids.

The V gene is TRBV12-3 or TRBV12-4, the J gene TRBJ1-5; D uncertain. V lost 4 bases, J lost 1 base, and 23 bases lay in between. The CDR3 consists of 19 residues. CDR3 coding DNA: TGTGCCAGCAGTTCTAACGGAATGACGGCCCGACGAAGCAATCAGCCCCAGCATTTT. Its translation is CASSSNGMTARRSNQPQHF.

This clonotype was counted at least ten times. This rearrangement joins TRBV19 to TRBJ2-5; 7 positions agree with TRBD2. CDR3 length equals 15 residues. CDR1 and CDR2 (germline): LNHDA, SQIVND (reference sequence). J was trimmed by 3 bases and V by 0 bases; bases with no gene match: 4. The DNA of the CDR3 is TGTGCCAGTAGTATAGAGGGCGGGAGAGAAGAGACCCAGTACTTC. Protein product: CASSIEGGREETQYF. The full variable domain, in which reference TRBV19 and TRBJ2-5 provide the parts outside the CDR3, is DGGITQSPKYLFRKEGQNVTLSCEQNLNHDAMYWYRQDPGQGLRLIYYSQIVNDFQKGDIAEGYSVSREKKESFPLTVTSAQKNPTAFYLCASSIEGGREETQYFGPGTRLLVL.

This clonotype came up many times. The chain uses TRBV7-9 and TRBJ2-2, with TRBD1 identical over 9 bases. Germline V gene data show CDR1 as SEHNR and CDR2 as FQNEAQ (reference sequence). This CDR3 contains 17 residues. The ends lost 6 bases at V and 3 bases at J; junction bases unmatched: 11. The CDR3 sequence is CASSQIGQGRYTGELFF. The CDR3 nucleotides are TGTGCCAGCAGTCAAATCGGACAGGGGAGGTACACCGGGGAGCTGTTTTTT. Full variable domain (remainder filled in from reference TRBV7-9 and TRBJ2-2): DTGVSQNPRHKITKRGQNVTFRCDPISEHNRLYWYRQTLGQGPEFLTYFQNEAQLEKSRLLSDRFSAERPKGSFSTLEIQRTEQGDSAMYLCASSQIGQGRYTGELFFGEGSRLTVL.

The chain carries TRBV20-1 and TRBJ1-5; D unresolved. The V end lost 3 bases, the J end lost 0 bases, and 9 bases lay between the germline ends. This CDR3 has 14 residues. Germline-derived CDR1 and CDR2 are DFQATT and SNEGSKA (reference sequence). CDR3 loop: CSARVSISNQPQHF. The CDR3 bases are TGCAGTGCTAGGGTTTCAATTAGCAATCAGCCCCAGCATTTT.